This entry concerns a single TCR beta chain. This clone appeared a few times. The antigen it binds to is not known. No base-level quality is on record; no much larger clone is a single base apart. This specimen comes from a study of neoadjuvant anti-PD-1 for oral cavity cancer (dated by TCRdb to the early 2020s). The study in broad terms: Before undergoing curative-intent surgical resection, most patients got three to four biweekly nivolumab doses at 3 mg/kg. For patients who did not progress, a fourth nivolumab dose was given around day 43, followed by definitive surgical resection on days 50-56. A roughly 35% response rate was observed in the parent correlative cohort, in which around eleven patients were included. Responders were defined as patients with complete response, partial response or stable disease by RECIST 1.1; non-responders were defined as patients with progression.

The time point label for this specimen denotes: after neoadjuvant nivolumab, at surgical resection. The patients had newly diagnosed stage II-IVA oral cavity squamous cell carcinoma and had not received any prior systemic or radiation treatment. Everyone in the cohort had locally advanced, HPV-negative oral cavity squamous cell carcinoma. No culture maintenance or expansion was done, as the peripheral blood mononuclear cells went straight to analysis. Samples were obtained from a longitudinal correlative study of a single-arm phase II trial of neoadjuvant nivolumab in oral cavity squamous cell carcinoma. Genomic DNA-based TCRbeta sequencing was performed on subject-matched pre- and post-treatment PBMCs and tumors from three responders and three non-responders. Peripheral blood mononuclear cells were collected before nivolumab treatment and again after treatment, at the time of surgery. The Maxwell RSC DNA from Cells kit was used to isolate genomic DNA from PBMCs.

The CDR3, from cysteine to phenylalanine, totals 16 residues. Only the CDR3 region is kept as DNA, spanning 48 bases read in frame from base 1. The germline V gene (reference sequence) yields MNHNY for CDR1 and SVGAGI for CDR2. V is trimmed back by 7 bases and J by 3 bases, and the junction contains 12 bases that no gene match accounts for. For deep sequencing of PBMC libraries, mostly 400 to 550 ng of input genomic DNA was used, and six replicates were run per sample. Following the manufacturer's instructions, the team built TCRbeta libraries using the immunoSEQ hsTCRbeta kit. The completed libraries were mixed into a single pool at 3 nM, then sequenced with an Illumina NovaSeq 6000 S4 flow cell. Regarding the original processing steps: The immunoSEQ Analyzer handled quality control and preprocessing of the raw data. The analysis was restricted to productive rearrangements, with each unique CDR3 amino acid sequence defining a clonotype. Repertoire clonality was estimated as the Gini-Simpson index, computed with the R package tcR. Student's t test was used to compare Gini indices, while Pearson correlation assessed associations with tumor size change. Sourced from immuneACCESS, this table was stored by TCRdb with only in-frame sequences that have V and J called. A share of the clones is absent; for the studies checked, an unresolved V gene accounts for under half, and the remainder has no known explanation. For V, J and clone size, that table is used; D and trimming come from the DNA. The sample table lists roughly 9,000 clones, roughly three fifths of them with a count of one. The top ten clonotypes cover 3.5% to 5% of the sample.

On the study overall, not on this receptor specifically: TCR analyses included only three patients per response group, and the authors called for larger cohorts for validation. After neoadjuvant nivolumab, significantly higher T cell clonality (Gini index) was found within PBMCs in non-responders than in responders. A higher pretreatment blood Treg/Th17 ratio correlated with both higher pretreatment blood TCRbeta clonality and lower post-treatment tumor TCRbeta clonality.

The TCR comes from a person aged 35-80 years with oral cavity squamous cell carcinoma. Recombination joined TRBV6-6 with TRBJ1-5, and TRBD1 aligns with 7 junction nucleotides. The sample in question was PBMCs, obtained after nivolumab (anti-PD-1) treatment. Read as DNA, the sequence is TGTGCCAGCACCCGGGGACAGCAAAAGGCCAATCAGCCCCAGCATTTT. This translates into CASTRGQQKANQPQHF.